The 5 T cell receptor beta chains listed next were all sequenced from one sample in a study of T-cell memory formation after mild COVID-19. Using its own MiXCR run on the 5' RACE reads, TCRdb lists one record per CDR3 protein. Among tens of thousands of distinct CDR3 sequences listed, nearly 9.5% were seen once. The material sequenced was PBMCs or a T cell subset sorted from them (not recorded which). Receptors originate from an adult woman who had mild COVID-19 (a few samples of this study predate the infection). Cell type and time point are not known.

This clonotype was seen only a few times. This chain joins TRBV11-3 and TRBJ2-7, with D unresolved. Trimming removed 1 base at V and 3 bases at J, with 13 bases between. The germline V gene has CDR1 SGHNT and CDR2 YENEEA. This CDR3 comprises 15 residues. In DNA form, the CDR3 reads TGTGCCAGCAGCTTAGTCGGTGTTGGCAGCTACGAGCAGTACTTC. It is translated as CASSLVGVGSYEQYF. Filled out from reference TRBV11-3 and TRBJ2-7, the complete variable domain reads EAGVVQSPRYKIIEKKQPVAFWCNPISGHNTLYWYLQNLGQGPELLIRYENEEAVDDSQLPKDRFSAERLKGVDSTLKIQPAELGDSAVYLCASSLVGVGSYEQYFGPGTRLTVT.

At least ten counts were recorded for this clonotype. V gene TRBV11-2 combines with J gene TRBJ2-7; 9 nucleotides agree with TRBD1. Germline V gene lookup returns CDR1 SGHAT and CDR2 FQNNGV. The CDR3 extends over 16 amino acids. The J segment lost 6 bases and the V segment lost 4 bases, leaving 13 bases of the junction unmatched. This CDR3 is CASSSEPGTGYREQYF. The CDR3, as DNA: TGTGCCAGCAGCTCCGAGCCCGGGACAGGGTACCGCGAGCAGTACTTC.

This clonotype was counted a few times. CDR3 residues: CASSPPNYGFHEQFF. In nucleotides, the CDR3 is TGTGCCAGCTCACCACCAAACTACGGGTTTCATGAGCAGTTCTTC. The chain recombines TRBV18 with TRBJ2-1, with D unresolved. The CDR3 extends over 15 amino acids. Germline V gene lookup returns CDR1 KGHSH and CDR2 LQKENI. Trimming shortened V by 0 bases and J by 8 bases, and 14 bases separated the two germline ends.

This clonotype turned up a few times. This chain uses TRBV12-3 or TRBV12-4 with TRBJ1-1; possible D gene TRBD1, 6 bases. Trimming cost V 2 bases and J 1 base, with 8 bases left between them. This CDR3 region has 14 residues. The CDR3: CASSLSRGNTEAFF. In nucleotides, the CDR3 is TGTGCCAGCAGTTTAAGCAGGGGGAACACTGAAGCTTTCTTT.

This clonotype occurred many times. The rearrangement uses TRBV6-5 and TRBJ1-1; the D is unclear. The CDR3 runs to 13 residues. Between the trimmed V and J ends, which lost 4 bases and 0 bases, there was a span of 6 bases. CDR1 MNHEY and CDR2 SVGAGI come from the germline V gene. In DNA form, the CDR3 reads TGTGCCAGCAGTTCACCAGTGAACACTGAAGCTTTCTTT. Residues: CASSSPVNTEAFF.